This T cell receptor beta chain stems from a study of T cells in Graves' hyperthyroidism and ophthalmopathy. Researchers amplified the TCR beta CDR3 regions from RNA transcripts. Primed by the HTBI set, a first-round RT-PCR was run on the TCR CDR3. TCRdb processed the multiplex PCR reads anew with MiXCR; each CDR3 protein has one entry. The sample lists approximately 400,000 distinct CDR3 sequences; approximately 19% were seen once. V shed 2 bases and J 2 bases; nucleotides not matched to a gene: 7. Germline lookup yields CDR1 MNHNS and CDR2 SASEGT. The CDR3 runs 16 residues. This TCR was recovered from a woman between 18 and 29 years old with Graves' hyperthyroidism. Sequencing used blood. The rearrangement links TRBV6-1 to TRBJ2-3, with 7 bases matching TRBD2. CDR3 amino acids: CASSELTAGVTDTQYF. The CDR3 DNA follows: TGTGCCAGCAGTGAACTTACCGCGGGGGTCACAGATACGCAGTATTTT.